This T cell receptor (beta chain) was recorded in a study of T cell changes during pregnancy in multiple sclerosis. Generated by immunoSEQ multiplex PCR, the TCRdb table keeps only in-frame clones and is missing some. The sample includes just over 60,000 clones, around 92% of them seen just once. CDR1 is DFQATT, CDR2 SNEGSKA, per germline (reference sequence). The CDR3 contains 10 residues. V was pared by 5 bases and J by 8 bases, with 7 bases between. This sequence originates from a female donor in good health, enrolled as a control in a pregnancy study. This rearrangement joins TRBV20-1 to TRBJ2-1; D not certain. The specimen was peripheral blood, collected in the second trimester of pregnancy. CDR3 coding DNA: TGCAGTGCTCGTAAATATGAGCAGTTCTTC. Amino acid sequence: CSARKYEQFF.